This TCR beta chain was sequenced in a study of blood T cell repertoires in COVID-19. Sequencing was performed with immunoSEQ multiplex PCR; in TCRdb, only in-frame clones are kept and a portion is missing. This sample has some 170,000 clones, with roughly 87% found just once. The CDR3 sequence is 11 residues long. V lost 2 bases to trimming and J lost 7 bases, with 7 bases between them. The germline V gene encodes CDR1 SGHRS and CDR2 YFSETQ. The chain carries TRBV5-1 and TRBJ2-7, with D tentatively TRBD2 (5 bases). The TCR originated in a human donor with acute COVID-19. The donor label of this sample is uncertain. What was sequenced was PBMCs or T cells enriched from blood (not recorded which). The CDR3 coding sequence is TGCGCCAGCAGCTTCAGGAGGGAGCAGTACTTC. Protein product: CASSFRREQYF.